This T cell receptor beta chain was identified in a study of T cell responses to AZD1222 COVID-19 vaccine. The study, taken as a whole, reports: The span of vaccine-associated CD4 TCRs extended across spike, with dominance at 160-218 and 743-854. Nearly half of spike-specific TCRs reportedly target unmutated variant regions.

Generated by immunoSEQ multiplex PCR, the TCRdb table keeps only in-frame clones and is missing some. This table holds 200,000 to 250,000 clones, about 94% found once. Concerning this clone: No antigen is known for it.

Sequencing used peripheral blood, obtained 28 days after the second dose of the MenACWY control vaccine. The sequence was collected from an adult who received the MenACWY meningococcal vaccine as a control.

The CDR3 sequence is CASSPGTSGSWRETQYF. CDR3 bases: TGTGCCAGCAGCCCCGGGACTAGCGGGAGTTGGCGAGAGACCCAGTACTTC. The chain combines TRBV5-5 with TRBJ2-5; 14 bases line up with TRBD2. V lost 4 bases to trimming and J lost 4 bases; unmatched junction nucleotides: 9. The CDR3 runs 17 residues. Germline V gene lookup returns CDR1 SGHKS and CDR2 YYEKEE (reference sequence).